The rows below give T cell receptor beta chains drawn from one sample of a study of T cells in Graves' hyperthyroidism and ophthalmopathy. Each CDR3 protein is one row after TCRdb ran MiXCR on the multiplex PCR reads. The sample has hundreds of thousands of distinct CDR3 sequences; around 21% are singletons. The sequenced sample consisted of blood. These receptors originate from a man aged 25-45 years with Graves' ophthalmopathy. Both conserved end residues are part of each CDR3. The D gene is left open where the match is weak.

d_call: NA
cdr3_length: 13
v_call: TRBV7-2
j_call: TRBJ1-1
cdr3_aa: CASSLQRNLEAFF

d_call: TRBD1
cdr3_length: 16
v_call: TRBV6-1
j_call: TRBJ1-2
cdr3_aa: CASSARQGLLNYGYTF

d_call: NA
cdr3_length: 15
v_call: TRBV20-1
j_call: TRBJ2-7
cdr3_aa: CSARLPTEITYEQYF

d_call: TRBD1
cdr3_length: 14
v_call: TRBV10-2
j_call: TRBJ2-5
cdr3_aa: CASSGQGVGETQYF

d_call: NA
cdr3_length: 14
v_call: TRBV20-1
j_call: TRBJ1-5
cdr3_aa: CSARKRVSNQPQHF

d_call: TRBD1
cdr3_length: 15
v_call: TRBV10-3
j_call: TRBJ2-2
cdr3_aa: CAIRPGTDNTGELFF

d_call: NA
cdr3_length: 18
v_call: TRBV4-3
j_call: TRBJ2-3
cdr3_aa: CASSQDLRGRALVDTQYF

d_call: TRBD2
cdr3_length: 18
v_call: TRBV7-2
j_call: TRBJ2-4
cdr3_aa: CASSYYTRGAQAKNIQYF

d_call: TRBD1
cdr3_length: 15
v_call: TRBV6-1
j_call: TRBJ1-5
cdr3_aa: CASRERWDSHQPQHF

d_call: NA
cdr3_length: 12
v_call: TRBV28
j_call: TRBJ2-7
cdr3_aa: CASSDSVYEQYF

d_call: NA
cdr3_length: 15
v_call: TRBV4-3
j_call: TRBJ2-7
cdr3_aa: CASSQDPGRRYEQYF

d_call: NA
cdr3_length: 12
v_call: TRBV27
j_call: TRBJ2-2
cdr3_aa: CAITYRAGELFF

d_call: NA
cdr3_length: 14
v_call: TRBV10-3
j_call: TRBJ1-1
cdr3_aa: CASEGGQANTEAFF

d_call: NA
cdr3_length: 15
v_call: TRBV10-3
j_call: TRBJ2-7
cdr3_aa: CAIRPSTGAGYEQYF

d_call: TRBD1
cdr3_length: 15
v_call: TRBV3-1
j_call: TRBJ2-7
cdr3_aa: CASSQRDRVSYEQYF

d_call: TRBD1
cdr3_length: 12
v_call: TRBV7-9
j_call: TRBJ2-3
cdr3_aa: CASSNRGLTQYF

d_call: NA
cdr3_length: 11
v_call: TRBV3-1
j_call: TRBJ2-5
cdr3_aa: CASSPGAGLYF

d_call: TRBD2
cdr3_length: 17
v_call: TRBV14
j_call: TRBJ2-7
cdr3_aa: CASSQGYWSGRTNEQYF

d_call: TRBD1
cdr3_length: 17
v_call: TRBV18
j_call: TRBJ2-2
cdr3_aa: CASSPQVQGAVTGELFF

d_call: TRBD1
cdr3_length: 14
v_call: TRBV28
j_call: TRBJ1-4
cdr3_aa: CASSLVQGGEKLFF

d_call: NA
cdr3_length: 12
v_call: TRBV7-9
j_call: TRBJ2-7
cdr3_aa: CASGTRSYEQYF

d_call: TRBD1
cdr3_length: 14
v_call: TRBV2
j_call: TRBJ1-5
cdr3_aa: CASSAGGGNQPQHF

d_call: TRBD2
cdr3_length: 17
v_call: TRBV10-1
j_call: TRBJ2-2
cdr3_aa: CASSESRLAGINGELFF

d_call: NA
cdr3_length: 12
v_call: TRBV28
j_call: TRBJ1-1
cdr3_aa: CASSLISREAFF

d_call: TRBD1
cdr3_length: 15
v_call: TRBV7-9
j_call: TRBJ2-1
cdr3_aa: CASSLGTGLYNEQFF

d_call: NA
cdr3_length: 12
v_call: TRBV14
j_call: TRBJ2-1
cdr3_aa: CASSQGGYEQFF

d_call: NA
cdr3_length: 16
v_call: TRBV3-1
j_call: TRBJ1-5
cdr3_aa: CASSQEPVPSNQPQHF

d_call: NA
cdr3_length: 14
v_call: TRBV5-1
j_call: TRBJ1-1
cdr3_aa: CASKPTDLNTEAFF

d_call: NA
cdr3_length: 14
v_call: TRBV4-2
j_call: TRBJ2-2
cdr3_aa: CASSQVLEGGELFF

d_call: NA
cdr3_length: 14
v_call: TRBV7-3
j_call: TRBJ2-3
cdr3_aa: CASSESGGADTQYF

d_call: TRBD2
cdr3_length: 15
v_call: TRBV12-3/TRBV12-4
j_call: TRBJ2-3
cdr3_aa: CASSRLAGMADTQYF

d_call: NA
cdr3_length: 13
v_call: TRBV4-3
j_call: TRBJ1-1
cdr3_aa: CASSPGGSTEAFF

d_call: NA
cdr3_length: 14
v_call: TRBV7-6
j_call: TRBJ2-1
cdr3_aa: CASSFTYDYNEQFF

d_call: TRBD1
cdr3_length: 13
v_call: TRBV29-1
j_call: TRBJ2-7
cdr3_aa: CSVRQGAGYEQYF

d_call: TRBD1
cdr3_length: 14
v_call: TRBV9
j_call: TRBJ1-6
cdr3_aa: CASSVDRGRSPLHF